This TCR beta chain was sequenced in a study of CD8 T cells in Susac syndrome. Study observations and caveats: It was acknowledged in the study that the number of individuals who were included in its TCR sequencing and HLA analysis was relatively small.

This clonotype showed up just a few times. The antigen is not known. A quantity of roughly 0.5 to 1 ug RNA underwent reverse transcription using random hexamers. An immunoSEQ multiplex PCR amplified TCR beta CDR3 over 54 Vbeta and 13 Jbeta. TCRdb passed the immunoSEQ multiplex PCR reads through MiXCR, listing each CDR3 protein once. This sample has more than 55,000 distinct CDR3 sequences; just under 95% occur once, and the top ten carry about 0.25%. The CDR3 consists of 14 residues. Unmatched junction bases numbered 7, after V lost 5 bases and J lost 4 bases. The authors carried out high-throughput sequencing of TCR beta. They applied it to CD8+ and CD4+ T cells obtained from blood.

This chain joins TRBV12-3 or TRBV12-4 and TRBJ2-7; 8 positions match TRBD1. Sequencing input: CD8+ T cells from PBMCs. The TCR comes from a human donor in good health. The CDR3 DNA reads as TGTGCCAGCAGTCCCGACAGGGGTCTGTACGAGCAGTACTTC. It yields the protein CASSPDRGLYEQYF.